This T cell receptor (beta chain) comes out of a study of blood T cell repertoires in COVID-19. Study-wide context: Specimens from acute and convalescent COVID-19 originated in the United States, Italy and Spain. From T cells, B-cell-depleted T cells, or PBMCs came the material, which was cDNA or gDNA.

The germline gives CDR1 MDHEN, CDR2 SYDVKM. V lost 5 bases and J lost 7; bases outside the gene matches: 14. CDR3 length equals 16 residues. In the original workflow: Nucleated cell number was recorded as an estimate derived from reference gene primer amplification. Repertoires were generated with immunoSEQ multiplex PCR, while TCRdb's copy carries only in-frame clones and drops some. V and J calls and clone size are copied from that table; D and trimming were computed from the DNA. The table shows about 180,000 clones, with 89% occurring only once. The chain combines TRBV28 with TRBJ1-2; 9 bases agree with TRBD1. The clonotype was recovered from a man aged 18 to 29 who had recovered from COVID-19. The sequenced sample consisted of peripheral blood. The CDR3 DNA follows: TGTGCCAGCAGTCTCCAGGGTGGACAGGGGAAAGGTGGCTACACCTTC. It translates to CASSLQGGQGKGGYTF.